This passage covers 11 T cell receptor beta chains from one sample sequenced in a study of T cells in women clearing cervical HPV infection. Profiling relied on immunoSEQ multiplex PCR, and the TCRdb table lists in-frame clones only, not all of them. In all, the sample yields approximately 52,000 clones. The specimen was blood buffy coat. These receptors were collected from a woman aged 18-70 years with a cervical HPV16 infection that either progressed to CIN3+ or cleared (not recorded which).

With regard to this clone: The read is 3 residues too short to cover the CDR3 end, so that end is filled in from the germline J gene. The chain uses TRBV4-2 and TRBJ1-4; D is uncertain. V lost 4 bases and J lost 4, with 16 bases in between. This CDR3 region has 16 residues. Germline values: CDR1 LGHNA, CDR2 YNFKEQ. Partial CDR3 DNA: TGTGCCAGCAGCCCAAGAGAGGGCGAGCTTAATGAAAAA. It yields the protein CASSPREGELNEK. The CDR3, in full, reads CASSPREGELNEKLFF.

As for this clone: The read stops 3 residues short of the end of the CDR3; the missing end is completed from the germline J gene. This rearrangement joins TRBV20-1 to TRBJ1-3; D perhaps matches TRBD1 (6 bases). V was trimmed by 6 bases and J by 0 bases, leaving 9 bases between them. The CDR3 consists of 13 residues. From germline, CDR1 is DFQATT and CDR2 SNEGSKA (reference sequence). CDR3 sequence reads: CSAPGDSGNTIYF. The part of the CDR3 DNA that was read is TGCAGTGCCCCAGGGGACTCTGGAAACACC.

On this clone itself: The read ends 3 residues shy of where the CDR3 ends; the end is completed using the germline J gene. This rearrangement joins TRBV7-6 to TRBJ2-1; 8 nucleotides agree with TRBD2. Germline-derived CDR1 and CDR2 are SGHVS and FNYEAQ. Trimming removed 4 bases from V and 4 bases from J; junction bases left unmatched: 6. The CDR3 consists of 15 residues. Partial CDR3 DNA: TGTGCCAGCAGCTACACCGGGACTAGATACAATGAG. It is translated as CASSYTGTRYNE. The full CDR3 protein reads CASSYTGTRYNEQFF. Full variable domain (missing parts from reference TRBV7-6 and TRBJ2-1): GAGVSQSPRYKVTKRGQDVALRCDPISGHVSLYWYRQALGQGPEFLTYFNYEAQQDKSGLPNDRFSAERPEGSISTLTIQRTEQRDSAMYRCASSYTGTRYNEQFFGPGTRLTVL.

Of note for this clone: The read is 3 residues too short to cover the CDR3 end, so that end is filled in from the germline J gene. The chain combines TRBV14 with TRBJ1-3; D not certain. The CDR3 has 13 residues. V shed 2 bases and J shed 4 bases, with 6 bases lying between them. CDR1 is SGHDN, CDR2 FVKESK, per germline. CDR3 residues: CASSQRSGNTIYF. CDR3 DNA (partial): TGTGCCAGCAGCCAACGGTCAGGAAACACC.

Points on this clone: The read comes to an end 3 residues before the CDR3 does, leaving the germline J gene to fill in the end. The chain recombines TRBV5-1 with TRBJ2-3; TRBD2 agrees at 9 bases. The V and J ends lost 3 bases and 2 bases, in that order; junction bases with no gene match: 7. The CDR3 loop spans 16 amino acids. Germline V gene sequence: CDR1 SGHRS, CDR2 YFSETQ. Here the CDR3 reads CASSSTGGGATDTQYF. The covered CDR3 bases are TGCGCCAGCAGCTCCACGGGCGGGGGGGCCACAGATACG.

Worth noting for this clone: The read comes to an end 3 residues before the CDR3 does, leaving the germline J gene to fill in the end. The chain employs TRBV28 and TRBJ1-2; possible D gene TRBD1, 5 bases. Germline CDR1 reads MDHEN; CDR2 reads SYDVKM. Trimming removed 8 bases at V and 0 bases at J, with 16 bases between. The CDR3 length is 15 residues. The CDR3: CASLLGSGTNYGYTF. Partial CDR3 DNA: TGTGCCAGCCTCTTGGGGTCAGGGACTAACTATGGC.

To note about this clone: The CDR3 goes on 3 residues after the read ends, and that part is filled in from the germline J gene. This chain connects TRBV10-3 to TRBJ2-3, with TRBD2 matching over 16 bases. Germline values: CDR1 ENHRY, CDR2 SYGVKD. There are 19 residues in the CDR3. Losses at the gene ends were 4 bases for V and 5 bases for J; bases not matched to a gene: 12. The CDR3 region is CAISGVPGLAGGPRDTQYF. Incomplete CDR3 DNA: TGTGCCATCAGTGGCGTCCCGGGACTAGCGGGAGGGCCCAGAGATACG.

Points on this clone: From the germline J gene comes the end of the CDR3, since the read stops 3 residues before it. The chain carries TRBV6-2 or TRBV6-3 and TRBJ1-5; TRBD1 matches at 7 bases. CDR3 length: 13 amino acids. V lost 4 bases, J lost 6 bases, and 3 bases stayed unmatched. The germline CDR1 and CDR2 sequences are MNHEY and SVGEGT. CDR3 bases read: TGTGCCAGCAGTTGGGACAGTTCTCAGCCC. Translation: CASSWDSSQP. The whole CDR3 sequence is CASSWDSSQPQHF.

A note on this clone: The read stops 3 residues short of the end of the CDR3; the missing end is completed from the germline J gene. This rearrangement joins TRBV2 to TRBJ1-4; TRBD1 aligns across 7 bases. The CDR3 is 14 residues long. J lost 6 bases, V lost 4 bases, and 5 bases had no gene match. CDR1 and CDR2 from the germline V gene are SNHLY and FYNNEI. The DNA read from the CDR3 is TGTGCCAGCAGTGCTGACAGGGTGGATGAAAAA. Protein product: CASSADRVDEK. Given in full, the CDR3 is CASSADRVDEKLFF.

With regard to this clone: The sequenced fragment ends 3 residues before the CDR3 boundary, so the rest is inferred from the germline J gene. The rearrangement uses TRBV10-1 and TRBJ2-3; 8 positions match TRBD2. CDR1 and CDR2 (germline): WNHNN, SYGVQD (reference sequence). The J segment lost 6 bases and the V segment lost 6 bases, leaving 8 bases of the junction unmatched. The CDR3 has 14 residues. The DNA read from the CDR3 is TGCGCCAGCAGGCGATCGGGGGGGGGTGATACG. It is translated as CASRRSGGGDT. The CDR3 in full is CASRRSGGGDTQYF.

The CDR3 bases that were read are TGTGCCAGTAGTATAGGACAAGGGGAGACC. This translates into CASSIGQGET. In full, the CDR3 reads CASSIGQGETQYF. The rearrangement joins TRBV19 to TRBJ2-5; no definite D call. The read gets to within 3 residues of the CDR3 end, and the germline J gene fills in the rest. Germline-derived CDR1 and CDR2 are LNHDA and SQIVND (reference sequence). This CDR3 comprises 13 residues. V was clipped by 1 base and J by 5 bases, with 8 bases between them.